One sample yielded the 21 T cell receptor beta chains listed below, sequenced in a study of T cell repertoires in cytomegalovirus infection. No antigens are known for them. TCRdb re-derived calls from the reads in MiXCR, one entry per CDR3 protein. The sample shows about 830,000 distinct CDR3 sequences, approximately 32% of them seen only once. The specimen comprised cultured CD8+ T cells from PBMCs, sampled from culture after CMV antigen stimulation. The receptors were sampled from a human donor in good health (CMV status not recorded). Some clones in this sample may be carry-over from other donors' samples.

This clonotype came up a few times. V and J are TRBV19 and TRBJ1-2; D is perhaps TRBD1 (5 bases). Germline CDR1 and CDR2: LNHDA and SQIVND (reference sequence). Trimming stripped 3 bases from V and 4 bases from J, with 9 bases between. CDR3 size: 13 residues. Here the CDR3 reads CASSIQGFYGYTF. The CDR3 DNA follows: TGTGCCAGTAGTATCCAGGGCTTCTATGGCTACACCTTC.

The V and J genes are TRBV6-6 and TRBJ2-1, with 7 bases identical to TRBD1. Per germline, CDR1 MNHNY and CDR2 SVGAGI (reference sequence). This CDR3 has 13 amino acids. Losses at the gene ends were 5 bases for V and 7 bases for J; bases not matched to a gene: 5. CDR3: CASSATGKNEQFF. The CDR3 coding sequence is TGTGCCAGCAGTGCGACAGGGAAGAATGAGCAGTTCTTC.

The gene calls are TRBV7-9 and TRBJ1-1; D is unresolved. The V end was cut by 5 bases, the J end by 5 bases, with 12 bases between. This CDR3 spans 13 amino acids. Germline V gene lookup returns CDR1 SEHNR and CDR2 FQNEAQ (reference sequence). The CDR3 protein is CASSQTRVTEAFF. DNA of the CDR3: TGTGCCAGCAGCCAGACCCGTGTAACTGAAGCTTTCTTT.

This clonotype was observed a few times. CDR3 nucleotide sequence: TGTGCCAGCAGCCAAGAACGCCAGGGGACTTACAATGAGCAGTTCTTC. Protein: CASSQERQGTYNEQFF. The gene calls are TRBV4-2 and TRBJ2-1; D is perhaps TRBD1 or TRBD2 (6 bases each). Germline lookup yields CDR1 LGHNA and CDR2 YNFKEQ. Trimming removed 0 bases at V and 4 bases at J, with 13 bases between. CDR3 length: 16 residues.

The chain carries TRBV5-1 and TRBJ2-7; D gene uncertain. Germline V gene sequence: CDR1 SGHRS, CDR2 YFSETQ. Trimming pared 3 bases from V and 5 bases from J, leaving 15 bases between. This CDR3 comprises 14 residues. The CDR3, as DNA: TGCGCCAGCAGCTACCGGACGGTTGAAGACGAGCAGTACTTC. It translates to CASSYRTVEDEQYF.

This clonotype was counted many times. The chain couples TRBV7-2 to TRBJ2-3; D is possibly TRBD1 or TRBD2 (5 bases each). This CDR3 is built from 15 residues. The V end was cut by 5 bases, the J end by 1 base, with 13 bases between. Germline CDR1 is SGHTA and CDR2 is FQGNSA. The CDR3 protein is CASSPGRLRTDTQYF. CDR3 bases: TGTGCCAGCAGCCCGGGACGGCTCCGCACAGATACGCAGTATTTT.

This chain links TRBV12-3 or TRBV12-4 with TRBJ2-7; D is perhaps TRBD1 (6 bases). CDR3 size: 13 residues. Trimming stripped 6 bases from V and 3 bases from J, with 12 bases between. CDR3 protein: CASSRDTGYEQYF. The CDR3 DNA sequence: TGTGCCAGCAGCCGGGACACTGGCTACGAGCAGTACTTC.

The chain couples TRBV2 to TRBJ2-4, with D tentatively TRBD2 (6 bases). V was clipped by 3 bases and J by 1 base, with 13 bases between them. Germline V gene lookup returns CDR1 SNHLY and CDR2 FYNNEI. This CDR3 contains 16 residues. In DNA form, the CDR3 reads TGTGCCAGCAGTGATCAGAGGGAGGAGGCCAAAAACATTCAGTACTTC. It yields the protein CASSDQREEAKNIQYF.

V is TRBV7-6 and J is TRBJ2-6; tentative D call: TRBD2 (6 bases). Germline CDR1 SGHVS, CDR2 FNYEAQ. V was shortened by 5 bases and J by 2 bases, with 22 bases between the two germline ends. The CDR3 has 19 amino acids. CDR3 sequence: CASSAKKSTTGAGANVLTF. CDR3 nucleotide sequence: TGTGCCAGCAGCGCAAAGAAATCTACCACGGGGGCTGGGGCCAACGTCCTGACTTTC. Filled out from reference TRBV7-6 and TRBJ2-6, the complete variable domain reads GAGVSQSPRYKVTKRGQDVALRCDPISGHVSLYWYRQALGQGPEFLTYFNYEAQQDKSGLPNDRFSAERPEGSISTLTIQRTEQRDSAMYRCASSAKKSTTGAGANVLTFGAGSRLTVL.

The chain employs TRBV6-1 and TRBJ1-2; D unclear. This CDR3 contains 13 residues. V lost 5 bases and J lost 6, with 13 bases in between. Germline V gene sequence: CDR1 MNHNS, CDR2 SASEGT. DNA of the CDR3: TGTGCCAGCAGTTACGGTTTGGTTGATGGCTACACCTTC. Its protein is CASSYGLVDGYTF.

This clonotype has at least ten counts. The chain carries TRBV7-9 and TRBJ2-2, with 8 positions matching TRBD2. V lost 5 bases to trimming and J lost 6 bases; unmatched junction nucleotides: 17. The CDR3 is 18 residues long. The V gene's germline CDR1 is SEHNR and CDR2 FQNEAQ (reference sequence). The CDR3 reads CASSRNSPRAGDAGELFF. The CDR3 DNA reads TGTGCCAGCAGCCGTAATTCGCCCCGAGCGGGGGATGCCGGGGAGCTGTTTTTT.

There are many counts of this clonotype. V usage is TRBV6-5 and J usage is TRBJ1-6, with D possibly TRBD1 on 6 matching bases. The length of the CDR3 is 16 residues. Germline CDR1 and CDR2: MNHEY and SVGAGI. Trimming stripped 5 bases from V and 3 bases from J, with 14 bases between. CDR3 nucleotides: TGTGCCAGCAGTCAAACAACAGGGATCTATAATTCACCCCTCCACTTT. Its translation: CASSQTTGIYNSPLHF.

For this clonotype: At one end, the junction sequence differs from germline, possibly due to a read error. CDR3 in DNA: TGTGCCAACAGTGAACCTAGGACAGGGTTCGCAGATACGCAGTATTTT. Its translation: CANSEPRTGFADTQYF. The chain recombines TRBV6-1 with TRBJ2-3; TRBD1 agrees at 8 bases. The CDR3 is 16 amino acids. Germline values: CDR1 MNHNS, CDR2 SASEGT.

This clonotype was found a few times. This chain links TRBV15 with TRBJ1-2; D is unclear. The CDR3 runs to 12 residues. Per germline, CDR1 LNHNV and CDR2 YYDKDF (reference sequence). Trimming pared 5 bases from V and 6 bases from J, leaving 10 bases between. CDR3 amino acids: CATSRGLDGYTF. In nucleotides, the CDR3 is TGTGCCACCAGCCGAGGGCTCGATGGCTACACCTTC.

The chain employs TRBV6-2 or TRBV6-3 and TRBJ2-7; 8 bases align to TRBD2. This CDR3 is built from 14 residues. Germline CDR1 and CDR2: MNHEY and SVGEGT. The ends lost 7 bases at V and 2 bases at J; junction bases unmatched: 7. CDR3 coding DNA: TGTGCCAGCACCTCCCCGACTAGCGCCTACGAGCAGTACGTC. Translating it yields CASTSPTSAYEQYV.

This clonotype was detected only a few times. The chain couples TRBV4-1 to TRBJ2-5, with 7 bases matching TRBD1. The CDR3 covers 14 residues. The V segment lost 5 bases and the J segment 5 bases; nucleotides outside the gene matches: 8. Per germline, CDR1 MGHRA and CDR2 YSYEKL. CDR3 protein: CASSAYRGGETQYF. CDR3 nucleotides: TGCGCCAGCAGCGCTTACAGGGGTGGTGAGACCCAGTACTTC.

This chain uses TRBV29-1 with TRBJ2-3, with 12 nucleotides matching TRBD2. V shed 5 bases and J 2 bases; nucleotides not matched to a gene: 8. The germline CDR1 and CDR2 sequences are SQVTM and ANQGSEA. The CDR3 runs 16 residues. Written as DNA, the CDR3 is TGCAGCGTTACTACTGGACTAGCGGGGCACACAGATACGCAGTATTTT. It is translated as CSVTTGLAGHTDTQYF.

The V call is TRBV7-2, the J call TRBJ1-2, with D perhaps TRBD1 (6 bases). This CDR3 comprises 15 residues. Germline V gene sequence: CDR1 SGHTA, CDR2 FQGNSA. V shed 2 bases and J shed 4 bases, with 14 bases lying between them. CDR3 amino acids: CASSLYRATPYGYTF. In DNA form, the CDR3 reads TGTGCCAGCAGCTTATACAGGGCCACCCCCTATGGCTACACCTTC. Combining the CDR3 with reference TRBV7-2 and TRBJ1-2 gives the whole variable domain GAGVSQSPSNKVTEKGKDVELRCDPISGHTALYWYRQSLGQGLEFLIYFQGNSAPDKSGLPSDRFSAERTGGSVSTLTIQRTQQEDSAVYLCASSLYRATPYGYTFGSGTRLTVV.

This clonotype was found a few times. CDR3 sequence: CASSGGQSPTYEQYV. DNA of the CDR3: TGTGCCAGCAGTGGCGGACAATCACCCACCTACGAGCAGTACGTC. The rearrangement uses TRBV6-1 and TRBJ2-7, with D perhaps matching TRBD1 (5 bases). Per the germline V gene, CDR1 is MNHNS and CDR2 is SASEGT. Trimming took 4 bases from V and 2 from J, leaving 15 bases between them. CDR3 length: 15 amino acids.

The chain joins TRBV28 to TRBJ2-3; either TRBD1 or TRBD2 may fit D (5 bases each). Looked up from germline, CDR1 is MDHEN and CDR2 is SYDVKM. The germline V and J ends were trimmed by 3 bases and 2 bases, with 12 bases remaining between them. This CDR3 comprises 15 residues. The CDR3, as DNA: TGTGCCAGCAGTTTTTCCCTGGGGGTCACAGATACGCAGTATTTT. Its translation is CASSFSLGVTDTQYF.

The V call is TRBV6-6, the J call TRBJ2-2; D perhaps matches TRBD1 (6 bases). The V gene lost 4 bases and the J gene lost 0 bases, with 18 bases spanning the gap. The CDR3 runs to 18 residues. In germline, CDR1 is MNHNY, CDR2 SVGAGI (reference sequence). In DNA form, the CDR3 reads TGTGCCAGCAGTTCTAGACAGGCCCTCGATCCGAACACCGGGGAGCTGTTTTTT. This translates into CASSSRQALDPNTGELFF.